The rows below give T cell receptor beta chains drawn from one sample of a study of identical twins. MiXCR was run by TCRdb on the 5' RACE reads, yielding one entry per CDR3 protein. The profile covers approximately 260,000 distinct CDR3 sequences, with around 8.8% appearing a single time and less than 4% taken by the ten largest. This sample was shared with a second study, whose subject was yellow fever vaccine responses in identical twins.

The specimen was CD8+ T cells sorted from blood. The receptors shown here come from a young woman in good health. CDR3s include the opening cysteine and the closing phenylalanine or tryptophan. Fields, in order: CDR3 protein, CDR3 DNA, V gene, D gene, J gene, clone size, CDR3 length. The D gene is left open where the match is weak. The listing skips clone size in some rows; elsewhere it reads once, few, many or a size class.

CASSHPTGDAEQFF TGTGCCAGCAGCCATCCGACAGGGGATGCTGAGCAGTTCTTC TRBV3-1 TRBD1 TRBJ2-1 few 14
CASSQDSLAGYNEQFF TGCGCCAGCAGCCAAGATTCCCTAGCGGGGTACAATGAGCAGTTCTTC TRBV4-3 TRBD2 TRBJ2-1 many 16
CATSRDKAVPHEQYF TGTGCCACCAGCAGAGATAAGGCAGTGCCTCACGAGCAGTACTTC TRBV15 - TRBJ2-7 many 15
CASSRTRGEQFF TGTGCCAGCAGTCGAACGCGGGGTGAGCAGTTCTTC TRBV27 - TRBJ2-1 many 12
CASSYTTANTGELFF TGTGCCAGCAGTTATACGACAGCGAACACCGGGGAGCTGTTTTTT TRBV6-5 - TRBJ2-2 few 15
CASSQDPAGIPDTQYF TGCGCCAGCAGCCAAGATCCGGCGGGAATACCAGATACGCAGTATTTT TRBV4-3 - TRBJ2-3 few 16
CASSQEWQGVDEKLFF TGCGCCAGCAGCCAAGAGTGGCAGGGAGTGGATGAAAAACTGTTTTTT TRBV4-3 - TRBJ1-4 - 16
CASRDWDSLYNEQFF TGCGCCAGCAGGGATTGGGACAGCCTTTACAATGAGCAGTTCTTC TRBV5-1 TRBD1 TRBJ2-1 many 15
CASSQGTGSVETQYF TGTGCCAGCAGCCAAGGGACAGGGAGTGTAGAGACCCAGTACTTC TRBV7-9 TRBD1 TRBJ2-5 many 15
CASSFDHRYGYTF TGCGCCAGCAGCTTTGACCACAGATACGGCTACACCTTC TRBV5-1 - TRBJ1-2 many 13
CASSLDPLRGTYEQYF TGTGCCAGCAGCTTAGACCCGCTGAGGGGCACCTACGAGCAGTACTTC TRBV7-6 - TRBJ2-7 few 16
CASSFTRGYEQYF TGTGCCAGCAGCTTTACCAGGGGCTACGAGCAGTACTTC TRBV5-6 - TRBJ2-7 few 13
CASSSYGTSGGALYEQYF TGTGCCAGCAGTTCCTACGGGACTAGCGGAGGGGCCCTCTACGAGCAGTACTTC TRBV6-2/TRBV6-3 TRBD2 TRBJ2-7 - 18
CASSFDSAYEQYF TGTGCCAGCAGCTTCGACAGTGCCTACGAGCAGTACTTC TRBV7-9 - TRBJ2-7 few 13
CASSPWGGPYEQYF TGTGCCAGCAGTCCATGGGGAGGTCCCTACGAGCAGTACTTC TRBV27 - TRBJ2-7 many 14
CASSQTSGTKNEQFF TGTGCCAGCAGCCAAACTAGCGGGACGAAAAATGAGCAGTTCTTC TRBV3-1 TRBD2 TRBJ2-1 few 15
CASSLVRGLESWMSSYNEQFF TGTGCCAGCAGCTTAGTTAGGGGACTAGAATCATGGATGAGCTCCTACAATGAGCAGTTCTTC TRBV11-2 TRBD2 TRBJ2-1 few 21
CASRTGNIQYF TGTGCCAGCAGGACGGGAAACATTCAGTACTTC TRBV12-3/TRBV12-4 - TRBJ2-4 many 11
CASSESGSTDTQYF TGTGCCAGCAGTGAAAGCGGGAGCACAGATACGCAGTATTTT TRBV6-4 - TRBJ2-3 - 14
CASSYGDEQFF TGTGCCAGCAGTTACGGGGATGAGCAGTTCTTC TRBV6-5 - TRBJ2-1 - 11
CASSQDRWVYNEQFF TGTGCCAGCAGCCAAGATCGGTGGGTTTACAATGAGCAGTTCTTC TRBV3-1 - TRBJ2-1 few 15
CASRYDIGTSGNEQFF TGTGCCAGCAGATATGACATCGGGACTAGCGGGAATGAGCAGTTCTTC TRBV7-9 TRBD2 TRBJ2-1 many 16
CASSYSWDRGTDTQYF TGTGCCAGCAGTTACTCTTGGGACAGGGGTACAGATACGCAGTATTTT TRBV6-5 TRBD1 TRBJ2-3 - 16
CASSQDLAGDETQYF TGCGCCAGCAGCCAAGATTTGGCAGGGGATGAGACCCAGTACTTC TRBV4-1 - TRBJ2-5 few 15
CSVEGRHGYTF TGCAGCGTTGAAGGACGCCATGGCTACACCTTC TRBV29-1 - TRBJ1-2 - 11
CASSQGNGLAGNEQFF TGCGCCAGCAGCCAAGGTAACGGACTAGCGGGAAATGAGCAGTTCTTC TRBV4-3 TRBD2 TRBJ2-1 - 16
CASSASTGGKDTGELFF TGTGCCAGCAGTGCTTCGACAGGGGGAAAGGACACCGGGGAGCTGTTTTTT TRBV2 TRBD1 TRBJ2-2 - 17
CASSLFSSGTAGELFF TGTGCCAGCAGTTTGTTCTCCTCCGGGACAGCCGGGGAGCTGTTTTTT TRBV7-6 TRBD1 TRBJ2-2 - 16
CSAGPRGTADTQYF TGCAGTGCCGGACCGCGCGGAACTGCAGATACGCAGTATTTT TRBV20-1 - TRBJ2-3 - 14
CSAKQGSDTQYF TGCAGCGCAAAACAGGGGTCAGATACGCAGTATTTT TRBV29-1 TRBD1 TRBJ2-3 - 12
CATSGRLTEPPFRVGELFF TGTGCCACCAGCGGACGGTTGACCGAACCTCCATTTCGGGTCGGGGAGCTGTTTTTT TRBV15 - TRBJ2-2 few 19
CASSVRTGWAEQFF TGCGCCAGCAGCGTACGGACAGGGTGGGCTGAGCAGTTCTTC TRBV5-1 TRBD1 TRBJ2-1 many 14
CATSRDWRETQYF TGTGCCACCAGCAGAGATTGGCGGGAGACCCAGTACTTC TRBV15 - TRBJ2-5 - 13
CATSGPGTGVYEQYF TGTGCCACCAGCGGTCCCGGGACAGGGGTCTACGAGCAGTACTTC TRBV15 TRBD1 TRBJ2-7 many 15
CASSRGRPSYNEQFF TGTGCCAGCAGCCGGGGACGACCTTCCTACAATGAGCAGTTCTTC TRBV3-1 - TRBJ2-1 few 15
CASSFITGGTYGYTF TGTGCCAGCAGCTTCATTACAGGGGGGACCTATGGCTACACCTTC TRBV7-8 TRBD1 TRBJ1-2 few 15
CASTWTGVGNEQFF TGTGCCAGCACTTGGACAGGGGTAGGGAATGAGCAGTTCTTC TRBV12-3/TRBV12-4 TRBD1 TRBJ2-1 many 14
CASSLMRGNTGELFF TGTGCCAGCAGTTTGATGCGGGGGAACACCGGGGAGCTGTTTTTT TRBV27 - TRBJ2-2 - 15
CASTGGAGELFF TGTGCCAGCACCGGGGGCGCCGGGGAGCTGTTTTTT TRBV5-5 - TRBJ2-2 - 12
CASSQDRTGGDEQFF TGCGCCAGCAGCCAAGATCGTACAGGTGGCGATGAGCAGTTCTTC TRBV4-3 - TRBJ2-1 many 15
CASSEHVSSYNEQFF TGTGCCAGCAGTGAACACGTGAGCTCCTACAATGAGCAGTTCTTC TRBV2 - TRBJ2-1 - 15
CASSLVPGGHTEAFF TGTGCCAGCAGCTTAGTTCCAGGGGGCCACACTGAAGCTTTCTTT TRBV11-2 TRBD1 TRBJ1-1 few 15
CASSPPGASYNEQFF TGTGCCAGCAGCCCCCCGGGGGCTTCCTACAATGAGCAGTTCTTC TRBV12-3/TRBV12-4 - TRBJ2-1 few 15
CSAQHGGGNQPQHF TGCAGTGCTCAACATGGGGGGGGCAATCAGCCCCAGCATTTT TRBV20-1 - TRBJ1-5 - 14
CASSSHTYEQYF TGTGCCAGCAGCTCACATACTTACGAGCAGTACTTC TRBV7-6 - TRBJ2-7 - 12
CASSDRQGRNEQYF TGTGCCAGTAGTGACAGACAGGGTAGAAACGAGCAGTACTTC TRBV19 TRBD1 TRBJ2-7 few 14
CASSLEVDTQYF TGTGCCAGCAGCTTGGAGGTAGATACGCAGTATTTT TRBV5-5 - TRBJ2-3 few 12
CASSSYEVGPFAYEQYF TGCGCCAGCAGCTCGTACGAGGTAGGGCCCTTTGCCTACGAGCAGTACTTC TRBV5-1 - TRBJ2-7 few 17
CASSLTTPVRHRRSYEQYF TGTGCCAGCAGTCTTACGACCCCGGTAAGGCACCGGAGATCCTACGAGCAGTACTTC TRBV27 - TRBJ2-7 few 19
CASSYDMEEQYF TGCGCCAGCAGCTATGATATGGAGGAGCAGTACTTC TRBV5-1 - TRBJ2-7 many 12